This TCR beta chain stems from a study of blood T cell repertoires in COVID-19. Across the whole study: The analysed material was cDNA or gDNA that came from T cells, B-cell-depleted T cells, or PBMCs.

The CDR3 consists of 15 residues. From germline, CDR1 is SGHVS and CDR2 FNYEAQ. Trimming left V 4 bases short and J 5 bases short, with 17 bases between. The protocol was immunoSEQ multiplex PCR, while the TCRdb copy is restricted to in-frame clones and leaves out a portion. The sample holds under 250,000 clones, roughly nine tenths seen once. This TCR derives from a woman between 18 and 29 years old in a cohort exposed to, infected with or recovered from COVID-19 (not recorded which). V is TRBV7-6 and J is TRBJ1-1; TRBD1 might be the D (6 bases). Source material: PBMCs or T cells enriched from blood (not recorded which). The CDR3 region has the DNA TGTGCCAGCAGCTCAAGGGAGGGGGTTGGGACTGAAGCTTTCTTT. Amino acid sequence: CASSSREGVGTEAFF.